Listed below are T cell receptor beta chains from one sample, sequenced in a study of blood T cell repertoires in COVID-19. The assay was immunoSEQ multiplex PCR, and TCRdb's table has in-frame clones only and misses some. The data show under 300,000 clones, roughly nine tenths seen once. Input material: peripheral blood. These receptors originate from a woman aged 40 to 49 who had recovered from COVID-19. Each CDR3 is given with its conserved first and last residue. A D gene is named only where the DNA matches it firmly. Only some rows state a clone size, as once, few, many or a class for expanded clones.

CDR3 protein: CASSFLSTGGQVRFF; CDR3 DNA: TGTGCCAGCAGTTTCCTCTCAACAGGGGGCCAGGTACGGTTCTTC; J gene: TRBJ2-1; V gene: TRBV27; clone size: NA; D gene: TRBD1
CDR3 protein: CASSEEGTGSWEQYF; CDR3 DNA: TGTGCCAGCAGTGAAGAGGGGACAGGGTCTTGGGAGCAGTACTTC; J gene: TRBJ2-7; V gene: TRBV6-1; clone size: few; D gene: TRBD1
CDR3 protein: CASSPGTSGGGEQFF; CDR3 DNA: TGTGCCAGCAGCCCCGGGACTAGCGGGGGGGGTGAGCAGTTCTTC; J gene: TRBJ2-1; V gene: TRBV7-7; clone size: NA; D gene: TRBD2
CDR3 protein: CASSHFSASPEQFF; CDR3 DNA: TGCGCCAGCAGCCATTTTAGTGCGAGCCCGGAGCAGTTCTTC; J gene: TRBJ2-1; V gene: TRBV4-1; clone size: NA; D gene: NA
CDR3 protein: CASSSRLAGGLTDTQYF; CDR3 DNA: TGTGCCAGCAGCTCCCGACTAGCGGGAGGGTTGACAGATACGCAGTATTTT; J gene: TRBJ2-3; V gene: TRBV5-8; clone size: few; D gene: TRBD2
CDR3 protein: CASSGGGPYSYNEQFF; CDR3 DNA: TGTGCCAGTAGTGGCGGGGGGCCGTACTCCTACAATGAGCAGTTCTTC; J gene: TRBJ2-1; V gene: TRBV19; clone size: NA; D gene: TRBD2
CDR3 protein: CASSLRDSITDTQYF; CDR3 DNA: TGTGCCAGCAGCCTCCGGGACTCTATAACAGATACGCAGTATTTT; J gene: TRBJ2-3; V gene: TRBV2; clone size: NA; D gene: NA
CDR3 protein: CASSLQPGHTYEQYF; CDR3 DNA: TGTGCCAGCAGTCTCCAACCGGGACATACCTACGAGCAGTACTTC; J gene: TRBJ2-7; V gene: TRBV27; clone size: NA; D gene: NA
CDR3 protein: CASSLVSALSSYNEQFF; CDR3 DNA: TGTGCCAGCAGCTTGGTTTCTGCCCTCAGCTCCTACAATGAGCAGTTCTTC; J gene: TRBJ2-1; V gene: TRBV5-6; clone size: NA; D gene: NA
CDR3 protein: CASSLDRSTDTQYF; CDR3 DNA: TGTGCCAGCAGCTTGGACAGGAGCACAGATACGCAGTATTTT; J gene: TRBJ2-3; V gene: TRBV7-2; clone size: NA; D gene: TRBD1
CDR3 protein: CASSQETRGWGTEAFF; CDR3 DNA: TGCGCCAGCAGCCAAGAGACCAGGGGATGGGGGACTGAAGCTTTCTTT; J gene: TRBJ1-1; V gene: TRBV4-3; clone size: NA; D gene: NA
CDR3 protein: CASSEGPGARYEQYF; CDR3 DNA: TGTGCCAGCAGTGAGGGGCCAGGGGCTAGGTACGAGCAGTACTTC; J gene: TRBJ2-7; V gene: TRBV6-1; clone size: NA; D gene: NA
CDR3 protein: CASSSGLAGSRDTQYF; CDR3 DNA: TGTGCCAGCAGTTCGGGACTAGCGGGGAGTAGGGATACGCAGTATTTT; J gene: TRBJ2-3; V gene: TRBV28; clone size: NA; D gene: TRBD2
CDR3 protein: CASSLGLAGSSYNEQFF; CDR3 DNA: TGTGCCAGCAGCTTAGGATTAGCGGGAAGCTCCTACAATGAGCAGTTCTTC; J gene: TRBJ2-1; V gene: TRBV7-3; clone size: NA; D gene: TRBD2
CDR3 protein: CASSQGHHNSPLHF; CDR3 DNA: TGTGCCAGCAGCCAGGGACACCATAATTCACCCCTCCACTTT; J gene: TRBJ1-6; V gene: TRBV7-8; clone size: NA; D gene: NA
CDR3 protein: CSGTEMNTEAFF; CDR3 DNA: TGCAGCGGAACGGAGATGAACACTGAAGCTTTCTTT; J gene: TRBJ1-1; V gene: TRBV29-1; clone size: once; D gene: NA
CDR3 protein: CASSTDRGDSYNSPLHF; CDR3 DNA: TGTGCCAGCAGTACCGACAGGGGGGACTCCTATAATTCACCCCTCCACTTT; J gene: TRBJ1-6; V gene: TRBV6-2/TRBV6-3; clone size: NA; D gene: TRBD1
CDR3 protein: CASTGTEDHTEAFF; CDR3 DNA: TGTGCCAGCACCGGAACGGAGGACCACACTGAAGCTTTCTTT; J gene: TRBJ1-1; V gene: TRBV5-4; clone size: once; D gene: NA
CDR3 protein: CASSPLGQGMPYGYTF; CDR3 DNA: TGTGCCAGCTCACCTTTGGGACAGGGGATGCCCTATGGCTACACCTTC; J gene: TRBJ1-2; V gene: TRBV18; clone size: once; D gene: TRBD1
CDR3 protein: CASTRSGGNEQFF; CDR3 DNA: TGTGCCAGCACCCGATCGGGGGGCAATGAGCAGTTCTTC; J gene: TRBJ2-1; V gene: TRBV7-9; clone size: NA; D gene: TRBD2
CDR3 protein: CASSLQGSYTDTQYF; CDR3 DNA: TGCGCCAGCAGCCTTCAGGGGAGCTACACAGATACGCAGTATTTT; J gene: TRBJ2-3; V gene: TRBV5-1; clone size: NA; D gene: NA
CDR3 protein: CASTLGEASPLHF; CDR3 DNA: TGTGCCAGCACCCTAGGGGAAGCGTCACCCCTCCACTTT; J gene: TRBJ1-6; V gene: TRBV28; clone size: NA; D gene: NA
CDR3 protein: CASSIGAAPTADTQYF; CDR3 DNA: TGTGCCAGTAGTATAGGCGCAGCCCCCACAGCAGATACGCAGTATTTT; J gene: TRBJ2-3; V gene: TRBV19; clone size: NA; D gene: NA
CDR3 protein: CASSPTRTGGAGNTGELFF; CDR3 DNA: TGTGCCAGCAGCCCTACCCGGACAGGGGGCGCCGGAAACACCGGGGAGCTGTTTTTT; J gene: TRBJ2-2; V gene: TRBV7-9; clone size: NA; D gene: TRBD1
CDR3 protein: CASRRGGTIPNEKLFF; CDR3 DNA: TGTGCCAGCAGGAGGGGGGGGACCATTCCTAATGAAAAACTGTTTTTT; J gene: TRBJ1-4; V gene: TRBV2; clone size: NA; D gene: NA
CDR3 protein: CSVERTSSYEQYF; CDR3 DNA: TGCAGCGTTGAACGGACATCCTCCTACGAGCAGTACTTC; J gene: TRBJ2-7; V gene: TRBV29-1; clone size: NA; D gene: NA
CDR3 protein: CASTIERDGLLGEGYTF; CDR3 DNA: TGTGCCAGCACCATCGAACGGGACGGACTACTCGGAGAAGGCTACACCTTC; J gene: TRBJ1-2; V gene: TRBV9; clone size: NA; D gene: NA
CDR3 protein: CASSQGQGRAGTQYF; CDR3 DNA: TGTGCCAGCAGCCAAGGACAGGGCAGGGCAGGGACCCAGTACTTC; J gene: TRBJ2-5; V gene: TRBV7-7; clone size: NA; D gene: TRBD1
CDR3 protein: CASSFGRNEQFF; CDR3 DNA: TGTGCCAGCAGCTTTGGCAGGAATGAGCAGTTCTTC; J gene: TRBJ2-1; V gene: TRBV7-9; clone size: NA; D gene: NA
CDR3 protein: CASSQDLVGGSTDTQYF; CDR3 DNA: TGTGCCAGCAGCCAAGATTTGGTCGGGGGAAGCACAGATACGCAGTATTTT; J gene: TRBJ2-3; V gene: TRBV4-2; clone size: NA; D gene: NA
CDR3 protein: CASSSTTGKAFF; CDR3 DNA: TGTGCCAGCAGCTCCACTACAGGGAAAGCTTTCTTT; J gene: TRBJ1-1; V gene: TRBV7-3; clone size: NA; D gene: NA
CDR3 protein: CASSPGQGGDTQYF; CDR3 DNA: TGTGCCAGCAGCCCTGGACAGGGTGGCGATACGCAGTATTTT; J gene: TRBJ2-3; V gene: TRBV5-5; clone size: NA; D gene: TRBD1
CDR3 protein: CASKVTANTGELFF; CDR3 DNA: TGTGCCAGTAAGGTCACAGCGAACACCGGGGAGCTGTTTTTT; J gene: TRBJ2-2; V gene: TRBV19; clone size: NA; D gene: NA
CDR3 protein: CASSQGGTGWNSPLHF; CDR3 DNA: TGCGCCAGCAGCCAAGGGGGGACAGGGTGGAATTCACCCCTCCACTTT; J gene: TRBJ1-6; V gene: TRBV4-1; clone size: NA; D gene: TRBD1